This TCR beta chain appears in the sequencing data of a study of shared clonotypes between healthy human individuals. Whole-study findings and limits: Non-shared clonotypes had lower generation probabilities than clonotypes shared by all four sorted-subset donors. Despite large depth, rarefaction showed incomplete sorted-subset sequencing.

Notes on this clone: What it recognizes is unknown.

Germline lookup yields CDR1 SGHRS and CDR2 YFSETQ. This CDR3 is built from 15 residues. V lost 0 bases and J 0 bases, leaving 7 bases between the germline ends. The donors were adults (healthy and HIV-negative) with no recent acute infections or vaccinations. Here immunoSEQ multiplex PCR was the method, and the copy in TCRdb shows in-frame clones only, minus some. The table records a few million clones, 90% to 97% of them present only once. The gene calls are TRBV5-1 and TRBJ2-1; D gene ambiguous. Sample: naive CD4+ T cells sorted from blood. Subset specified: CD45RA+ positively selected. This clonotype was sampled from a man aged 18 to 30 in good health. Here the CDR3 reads CASSLAQVSYNEQFF. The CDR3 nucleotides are TGCGCCAGCAGCTTGGCGCAGGTCTCCTACAATGAGCAGTTCTTC.